The 26 T cell receptor beta chains below come from one sample, sequenced in a study of T-cell memory formation after mild COVID-19. TCRdb re-analysed the 5' RACE reads in MiXCR, keeping a single row per CDR3 protein. The sample holds 150,000 or so distinct CDR3 sequences, around 13% seen once. The sequenced sample consisted of PBMCs or a T cell subset sorted from them (not recorded which). The receptors derive from an adult woman who had mild COVID-19 (a few samples of this study predate the infection). Cell type and time point are not known.

The chain links TRBV4-2 to TRBJ2-1, with D unresolved. V was shortened by 3 bases and J by 0 bases, with 15 bases between the two germline ends. Germline V CDR1 and CDR2: LGHNA, YNFKEQ. CDR3 size: 17 residues. The CDR3 loop is CASSQSLGTSSYNEQFF. Written as DNA, the CDR3 is TGTGCCAGCAGCCAGAGCCTAGGCACGAGCTCCTACAATGAGCAGTTCTTC.

This chain joins TRBV4-2 and TRBJ1-2; maybe TRBD1 (6 bases). V was shortened by 4 bases and J by 2 bases, with 11 bases between the two germline ends. In germline, CDR1 is LGHNA, CDR2 YNFKEQ. The CDR3 has 14 amino acids. This CDR3 reads CASSPGQKNYGYTF. The CDR3 nucleotides are TGTGCCAGCAGCCCTGGACAGAAAAACTATGGCTACACCTTC.

The chain carries TRBV28 and TRBJ2-7, with D maybe TRBD2 (5 bases). CDR3 length: 13 residues. The germline V gene encodes CDR1 MDHEN and CDR2 SYDVKM. Trimming pared 5 bases from V and 7 bases from J, leaving 15 bases between. CDR3 in amino acids: CASSLSTSTEQYF. CDR3 sequence (DNA): TGTGCCAGCAGTCTCTCAACTAGTACGGAGCAGTACTTC.

This clonotype was detected ten times or more. The V gene is TRBV7-9, the J gene TRBJ2-7, with D tentatively TRBD2 (5 bases). Trimming left V 1 base short and J 12 bases short, with 25 bases between. The CDR3 runs 16 residues. CDR1 SEHNR and CDR2 FQNEAQ come from the germline V gene (reference sequence). The CDR3 DNA reads TGTGCCAGCAGCTTAGGGGTCCGGGTTCCCCTCCGGGATCTGTACTTC. Translation: CASSLGVRVPLRDLYF.

This clonotype showed up just a few times. J is TRBJ2-6 and V is TRBV7-9, with D possibly TRBD1 on 6 matching bases. V lost 4 bases, J lost 2 bases, and 9 bases lay in between. The CDR3 is made up of 15 amino acids. Germline CDR1 SEHNR, CDR2 FQNEAQ (reference sequence). In DNA, the CDR3 is TGTGCCAGCAGCTCTACAGGGACTGGGGCCAACGTCCTGACTTTC. This encodes CASSSTGTGANVLTF.

The chain recombines TRBV7-9 with TRBJ2-2; D gene unclear. This CDR3 spans 13 amino acids. The V gene lost 5 bases and the J gene lost 6 bases, with 10 bases spanning the gap. In germline, CDR1 is SEHNR, CDR2 FQNEAQ (reference sequence). This CDR3 reads CASSPTVSGELFF. The CDR3 DNA sequence: TGTGCCAGCAGCCCAACAGTTTCCGGGGAGCTGTTTTTT.

This clonotype was detected only once. The chain joins TRBV5-6 to TRBJ2-4, with D tentatively TRBD2 (5 bases). The CDR3 extends over 13 amino acids. The ends were cut back, 4 bases at V and 9 bases at J, with 14 bases in the middle. Germline loops: CDR1 SGHDT, CDR2 YYEEEE. CDR3 nucleotide sequence: TGTGCCAGCAGCCGGGATCAGGAGTCCATTCAGTACTTC. This codes for CASSRDQESIQYF.

This clonotype was counted at least ten times. The chain is built from TRBV15 and TRBJ2-7, with D possibly TRBD1 on 5 matching bases. Germline assignment: CDR1 LNHNV and CDR2 YYDKDF (reference sequence). The CDR3 extends over 13 amino acids. V gave up 3 bases and J gave up 4 bases, with 10 bases separating them. The CDR3: CATSRDNTYEQYF. CDR3 nucleotides: TGTGCCACCAGCAGGGACAATACTTACGAGCAGTACTTC. Full variable domain (rest looked up from reference TRBV15 and TRBJ2-7): DAMVIQNPRYQVTQFGKPVTLSCSQTLNHNVMYWYQQKSSQAPKLLFHYYDKDFNNEADTPDNFQSRRPNTSFCFLDIRSPGLGDTAMYLCATSRDNTYEQYFGPGTRLTVT.

CDR3 bases: TGTGCCAGCAGCTTTCTGGAGAAGGCTTATGGCTACACCTTC. It encodes CASSFLEKAYGYTF. The chain joins TRBV5-4 to TRBJ1-2, with no clear D. Trimming took off 2 bases at V and 5 bases at J, with 13 bases between the two ends. CDR1 and CDR2 from the germline V gene are SGHNT and YYREEE (reference sequence). The CDR3 sequence is 14 residues long.

V usage is TRBV5-1 and J usage is TRBJ1-2; no clear D gene. This CDR3 spans 14 amino acids. Germline CDR1 SGHRS, CDR2 YFSETQ. Trimming shortened V by 0 bases and J by 6 bases, and 12 bases separated the two germline ends. CDR3: CASSLASGWDGYTF. The CDR3 DNA sequence: TGCGCCAGCAGCTTGGCCTCGGGTTGGGATGGCTACACCTTC.

Only a few counts were recorded for this clonotype. The V call is TRBV7-3, the J call TRBJ2-3; perhaps TRBD2 as D (5 bases). This CDR3 contains 13 residues. With 5 bases removed from V and 6 bases from J, the gap between germline ends came to 12 bases. Germline CDR1 reads SGHTA; CDR2 reads FQGTGA. CDR3: CASSPNGGDTQYF. In DNA form, the CDR3 reads TGTGCCAGCAGCCCAAATGGAGGTGATACGCAGTATTTT.

The chain recombines TRBV12-3 or TRBV12-4 with TRBJ2-3; maybe TRBD2 (6 bases). This CDR3 has 20 amino acids. The V and J ends lost 6 bases and 0 bases respectively, with 28 bases between them. CDR3 residues: CASSPNGGIESFASTDTQYF. The CDR3 DNA is TGTGCCAGCAGCCCCAATGGGGGGATCGAGAGCTTTGCGAGCACAGATACGCAGTATTTT.

There are a few counts of this clonotype. The rearrangement joins TRBV29-1 to TRBJ2-2; D not resolved. Per the germline V gene, CDR1 is SQVTM and CDR2 is ANQGSEA. This CDR3 has 12 amino acids. V was pared by 6 bases and J by 1 base, with 6 bases between. CDR3 amino acids: CSVVENTGELFF. The CDR3 nucleotides read TGCAGCGTAGTAGAGAACACCGGGGAGCTGTTTTTT.

This clonotype was detected many times. The chain combines TRBV27 with TRBJ2-1, with 7 bases lining up with TRBD2. Germline V gene lookup returns CDR1 MNHEY and CDR2 SMNVEV (reference sequence). The CDR3 spans 15 residues. Trimming at V came to 5 bases and at J to 3 bases, leaving 7 bases not matched to a gene. CDR3 sequence: CASSLSAGNYNEQFF. The CDR3 region has the DNA TGTGCCAGCAGTCTCTCAGCGGGGAACTACAATGAGCAGTTCTTC.

In its sample, this clonotype was seen a few times. This sequence joins TRBV29-1 and TRBJ2-7; 7 bases map to TRBD1. This CDR3 is 12 amino acids long. After removal of 0 bases from V and 6 bases from J, the junction contained 2 bases not matched to a gene. Germline V gene lookup returns CDR1 SQVTM and CDR2 ANQGSEA. As DNA, the CDR3 is TGCAGCGTTGAAGATAGGGGGCGCGAGCAGTACTTC. Encoded protein: CSVEDRGREQYF.

This clonotype has more than one count but fewer than ten. This chain links TRBV5-5 with TRBJ2-1; possibly TRBD2 for D (5 bases). With 1 base removed from V and 2 bases from J, the gap between germline ends came to 10 bases. Germline lookup yields CDR1 SGHKS and CDR2 YYEKEE (reference sequence). The CDR3 is made up of 15 amino acids. The CDR3 DNA reads as TGTGCCAGCAGCTTGAGTGCGGGTACCTACAATGAGCAGTTCTTC. It translates to CASSLSAGTYNEQFF.

This chain connects TRBV9 to TRBJ2-3; 8 bases are shared with TRBD2. CDR3 length equals 15 residues. Germline assignment: CDR1 SGDLS and CDR2 YYNGEE. Trimming at V came to 0 bases and at J to 2 bases, leaving 2 bases not matched to a gene. Here the CDR3 reads CASSVGAGDTDTQYF. CDR3 bases: TGTGCCAGCAGCGTAGGAGCGGGGGACACAGATACGCAGTATTTT.

There are a few counts of this clonotype. CDR3 coding DNA: TGCGCCAGCAGCCTCTCGAAAGCGGGAGGCTCCTACGAGCAGTACTTC. It yields the protein CASSLSKAGGSYEQYF. This chain connects TRBV4-3 to TRBJ2-7; TRBD2 agrees at 9 bases. V trimming: 4 bases; J trimming: 0 bases; junction bases outside the gene matches: 7. This CDR3 comprises 16 residues. The V gene's germline CDR1 is LGHNA and CDR2 YSLEER.

The V gene is TRBV4-1, the J gene TRBJ2-7; no clear D. The CDR3 has 15 amino acids. Germline V gene lookup returns CDR1 MGHRA and CDR2 YSYEKL. Trimming took off 0 bases at V and 2 bases at J, with 11 bases between the two ends. The CDR3 nucleotides are TGCGCCAGCAGCCAAGAGAACGGCCGCGCCTACGAGCAGTACTTC. Its translation is CASSQENGRAYEQYF.

The rearrangement links TRBV12-3 or TRBV12-4 to TRBJ2-7; 9 nucleotides line up with TRBD1. V dropped 6 bases and J dropped 2; count of bases not matched to a gene: 5. The CDR3 has 14 amino acids. The CDR3 sequence: CASRQDRGTYEQYF. For the CDR3, the DNA is TGTGCCAGCAGGCAGGACAGGGGTACCTACGAGCAGTACTTC.

In this sample, this clonotype turned up a few times. The gene calls are TRBV7-2 and TRBJ1-2; D remains ambiguous. V was pared by 8 bases and J by 4 bases, with 20 bases between. The CDR3 runs to 15 residues. The germline gives CDR1 SGHTA, CDR2 FQGNSA. The CDR3 sequence is CASAPLARGFYGYTF. For the CDR3, the DNA is TGTGCCAGCGCCCCTCTTGCTCGTGGTTTCTATGGCTACACCTTC.

This clonotype was detected only a few times. The chain uses TRBV2 and TRBJ2-3, with D perhaps matching TRBD2 (5 bases). The length of the CDR3 is 17 residues. Trimming cost V 1 base and J 4 bases, with 18 bases left between them. Germline V lookup: CDR1 SNHLY, CDR2 FYNNEI. The DNA for the CDR3 is TGTGCCAGCAGTGAAGGAGGCTTAGCGCCTACCCCAGATACGCAGTATTTT. Translated: CASSEGGLAPTPDTQYF.

This clonotype was recorded a few times. This chain uses TRBV7-2 with TRBJ1-2, with D unclear. Trimming pared 5 bases from V and 4 bases from J, leaving 17 bases between. The germline V gene encodes CDR1 SGHTA and CDR2 FQGNSA. This CDR3 contains 15 residues. CDR3 coding DNA: TGTGCCAGCAGCCAGAGAGATTTCGGGAGCTATGGCTACACCTTC. Translation gives CASSQRDFGSYGYTF.

This clonotype appeared a few times. The V call is TRBV9, the J call TRBJ1-1, with D possibly matching TRBD1 (5 bases). CDR3 length equals 15 residues. Per the germline V gene, CDR1 is SGDLS and CDR2 is YYNGEE. V was cut by 0 bases and J by 6 bases, with 15 bases left in between. The CDR3 DNA reads TGTGCCAGCAGCGTAGTGCTAGGGGCAAGCTCTGAAGCTTTCTTT. It yields the protein CASSVVLGASSEAFF.

The table lists this clonotype with a few counts. The chain recombines TRBV4-1 with TRBJ1-2; no definite D call. Germline assignment: CDR1 MGHRA and CDR2 YSYEKL. This CDR3 is 16 amino acids long. Trimming took 0 bases from V and 8 from J, leaving 19 bases between them. As DNA, the CDR3 is TGCGCCAGCAGCCAAGAAGGCGGGCCAAGGGTCGGCGGCTACACCTTC. Its translation is CASSQEGGPRVGGYTF.

A few counts support this clonotype. This chain links TRBV12-3 or TRBV12-4 with TRBJ2-2; TRBD1 matches 11 bases. The V and J ends lost 7 bases and 5 bases, in that order; junction bases with no gene match: 6. The CDR3 consists of 15 residues. DNA for the CDR3: TGTGCCAGCATTCGGACAGGGGGCGGAACCGGGGAGCTGTTTTTT. It yields the protein CASIRTGGGTGELFF.